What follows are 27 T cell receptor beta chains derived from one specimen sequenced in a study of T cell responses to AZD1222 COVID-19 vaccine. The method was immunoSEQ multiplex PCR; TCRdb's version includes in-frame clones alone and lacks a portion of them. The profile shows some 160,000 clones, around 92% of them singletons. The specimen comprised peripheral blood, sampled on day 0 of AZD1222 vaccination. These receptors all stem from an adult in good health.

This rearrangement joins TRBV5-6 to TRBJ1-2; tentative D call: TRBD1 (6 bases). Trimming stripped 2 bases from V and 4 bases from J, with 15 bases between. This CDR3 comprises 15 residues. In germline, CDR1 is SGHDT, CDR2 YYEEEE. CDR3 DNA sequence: TGTGCCAGCAGCTTAGGGACATGGAGGAGCTATGGCTACACCTTC. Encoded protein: CASSLGTWRSYGYTF.

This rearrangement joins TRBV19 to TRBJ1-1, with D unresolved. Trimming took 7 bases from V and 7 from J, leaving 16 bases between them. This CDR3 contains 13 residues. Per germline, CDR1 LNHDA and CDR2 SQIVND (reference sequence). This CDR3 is CASISLEAGEAFF. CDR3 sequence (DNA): TGTGCCAGTATTTCACTCGAAGCGGGTGAAGCTTTCTTT. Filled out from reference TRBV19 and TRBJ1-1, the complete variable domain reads DGGITQSPKYLFRKEGQNVTLSCEQNLNHDAMYWYRQDPGQGLRLIYYSQIVNDFQKGDIAEGYSVSREKKESFPLTVTSAQKNPTAFYLCASISLEAGEAFFGQGTRLTVV.

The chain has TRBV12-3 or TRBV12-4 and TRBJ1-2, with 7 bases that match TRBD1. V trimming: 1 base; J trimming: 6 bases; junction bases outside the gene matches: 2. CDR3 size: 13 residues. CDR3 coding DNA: TGTGCCAGCAGTTTAGGACAGGGAGATGGCTACACCTTC. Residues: CASSLGQGDGYTF.

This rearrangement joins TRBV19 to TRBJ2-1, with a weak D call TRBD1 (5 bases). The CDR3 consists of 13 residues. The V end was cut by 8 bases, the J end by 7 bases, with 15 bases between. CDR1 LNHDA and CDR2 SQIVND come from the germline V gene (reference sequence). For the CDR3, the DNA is TGTGCCAGTGGTCAGTCAGGGCCGAATGAGCAGTTCTTC. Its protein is CASGQSGPNEQFF.

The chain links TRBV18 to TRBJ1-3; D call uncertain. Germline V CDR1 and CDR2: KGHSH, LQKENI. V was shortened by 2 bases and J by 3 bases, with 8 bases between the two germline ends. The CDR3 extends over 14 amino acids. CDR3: CASSPTGGGNTIYF. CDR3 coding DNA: TGTGCCAGCTCACCAACGGGAGGTGGAAACACCATATATTTT.

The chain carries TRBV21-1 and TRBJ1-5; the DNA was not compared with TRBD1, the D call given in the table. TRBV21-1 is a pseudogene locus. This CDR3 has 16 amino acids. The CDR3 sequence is CASSKESSGVRQPQHF. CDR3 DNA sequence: TGTGCCAGCAGCAAAGAGTCTTCAGGGGTACGCCAGCCCCAGCATTTT.

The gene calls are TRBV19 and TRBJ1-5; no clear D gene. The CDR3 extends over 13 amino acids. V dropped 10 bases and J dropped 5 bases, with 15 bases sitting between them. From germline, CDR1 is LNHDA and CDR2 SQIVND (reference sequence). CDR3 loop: CATLGGWDQPQHF. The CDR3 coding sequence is TGTGCCACCTTAGGCGGGTGGGATCAGCCCCAGCATTTT.

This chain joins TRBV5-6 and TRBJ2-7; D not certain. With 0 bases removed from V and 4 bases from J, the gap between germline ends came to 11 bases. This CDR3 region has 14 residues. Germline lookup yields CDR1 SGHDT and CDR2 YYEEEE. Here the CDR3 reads CASSLGTESYEQYF. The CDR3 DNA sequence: TGTGCCAGCAGCTTGGGTACAGAAAGTTACGAGCAGTACTTC.

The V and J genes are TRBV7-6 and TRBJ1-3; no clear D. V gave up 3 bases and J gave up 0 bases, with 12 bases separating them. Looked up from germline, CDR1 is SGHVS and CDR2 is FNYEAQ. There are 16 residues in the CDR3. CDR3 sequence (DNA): TGTGCCAGCAGCTTGAACCCCCGGAGCTCTGGAAACACCATATATTTT. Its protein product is CASSLNPRSSGNTIYF.

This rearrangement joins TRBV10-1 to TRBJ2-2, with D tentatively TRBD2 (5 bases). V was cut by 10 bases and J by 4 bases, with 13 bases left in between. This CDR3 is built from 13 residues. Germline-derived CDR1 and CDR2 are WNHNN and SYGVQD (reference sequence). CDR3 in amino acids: CATRTLLTGELFF. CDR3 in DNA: TGCGCCACCCGGACTCTCCTCACCGGGGAGCTGTTTTTT.

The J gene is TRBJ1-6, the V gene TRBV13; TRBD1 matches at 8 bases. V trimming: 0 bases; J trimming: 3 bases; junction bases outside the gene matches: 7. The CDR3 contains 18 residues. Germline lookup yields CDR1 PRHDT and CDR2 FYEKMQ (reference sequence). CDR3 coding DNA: TGTGCCAGCAGCTTAGGCGACAGGGGCGCTGACTATAATTCACCCCTCCACTTT. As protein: CASSLGDRGADYNSPLHF.

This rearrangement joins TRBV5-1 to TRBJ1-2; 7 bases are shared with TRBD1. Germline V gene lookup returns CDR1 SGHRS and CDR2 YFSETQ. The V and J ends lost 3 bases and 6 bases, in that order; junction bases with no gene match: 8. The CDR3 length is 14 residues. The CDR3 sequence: CASSSGTALDGYTF. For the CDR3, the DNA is TGCGCCAGCAGCTCGGGGACAGCCTTGGATGGCTACACCTTC.

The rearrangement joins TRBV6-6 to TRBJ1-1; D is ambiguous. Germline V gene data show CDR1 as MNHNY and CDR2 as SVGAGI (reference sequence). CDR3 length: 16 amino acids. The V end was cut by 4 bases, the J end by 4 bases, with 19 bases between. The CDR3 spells CASSSGGVGGSTEAFF. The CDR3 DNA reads TGTGCCAGCAGTTCCGGTGGTGTGGGCGGAAGCACTGAAGCTTTCTTT.

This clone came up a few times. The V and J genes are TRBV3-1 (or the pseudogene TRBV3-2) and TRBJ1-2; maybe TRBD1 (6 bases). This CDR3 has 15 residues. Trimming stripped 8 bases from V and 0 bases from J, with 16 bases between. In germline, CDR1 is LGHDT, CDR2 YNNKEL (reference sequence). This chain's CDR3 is CASRTQGNTNYGYTF. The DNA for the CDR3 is TGTGCCAGCCGCACCCAGGGGAACACTAACTATGGCTACACCTTC.

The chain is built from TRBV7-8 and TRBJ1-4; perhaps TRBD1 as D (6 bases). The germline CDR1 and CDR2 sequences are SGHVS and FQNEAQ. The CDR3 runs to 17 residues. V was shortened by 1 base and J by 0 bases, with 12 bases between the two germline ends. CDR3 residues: CASSLESGVATNEKLFF. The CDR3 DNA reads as TGTGCCAGCAGCTTAGAATCAGGGGTCGCAACTAATGAAAAACTGTTTTTT.

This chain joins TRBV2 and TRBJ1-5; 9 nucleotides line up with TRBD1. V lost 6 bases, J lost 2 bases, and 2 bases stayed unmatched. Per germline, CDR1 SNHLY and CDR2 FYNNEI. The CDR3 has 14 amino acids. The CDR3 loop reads CASSRDRGNQPQHF. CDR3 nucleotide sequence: TGTGCCAGCAGCCGGGACAGGGGCAATCAGCCCCAGCATTTT.

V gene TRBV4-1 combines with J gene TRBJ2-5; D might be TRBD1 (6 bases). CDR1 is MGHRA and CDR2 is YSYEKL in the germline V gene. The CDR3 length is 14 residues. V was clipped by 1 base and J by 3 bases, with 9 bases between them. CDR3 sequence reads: CASSQVGAKETQYF. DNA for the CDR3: TGCGCCAGCAGCCAAGTGGGGGCTAAAGAGACCCAGTACTTC.

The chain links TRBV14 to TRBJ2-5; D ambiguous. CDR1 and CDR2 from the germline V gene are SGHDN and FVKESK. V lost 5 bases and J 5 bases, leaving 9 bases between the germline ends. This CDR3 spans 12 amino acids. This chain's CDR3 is CASSGSGETQYF. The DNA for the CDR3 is TGTGCCAGCAGCGGAAGTGGGGAGACCCAGTACTTC.

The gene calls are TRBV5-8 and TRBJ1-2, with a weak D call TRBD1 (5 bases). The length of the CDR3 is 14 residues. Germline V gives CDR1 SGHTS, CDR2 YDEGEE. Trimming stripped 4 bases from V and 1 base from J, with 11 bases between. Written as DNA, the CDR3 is TGTGCCAGCAGCGCCAGGGAATTTAACTATGGCTACACCTTC. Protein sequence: CASSAREFNYGYTF. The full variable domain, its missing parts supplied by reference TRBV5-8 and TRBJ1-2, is EAGVTQSPTHLIKTRGQQATLRCSPISGHTSVYWYQQALGLGLQFLLWYDEGEERNRGNFPPRFSGRQFPNYSSELNVNALELEDSALYLCASSAREFNYGYTFGSGTRLTVV.

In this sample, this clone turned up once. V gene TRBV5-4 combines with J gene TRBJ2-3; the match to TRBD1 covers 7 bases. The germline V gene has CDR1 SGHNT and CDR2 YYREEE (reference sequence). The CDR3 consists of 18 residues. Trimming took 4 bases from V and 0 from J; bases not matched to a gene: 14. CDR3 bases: TGTGCCAGCAGCCGCCGAGGACAGGCAATCTCTAGCACAGATACGCAGTATTTT. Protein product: CASSRRGQAISSTDTQYF.

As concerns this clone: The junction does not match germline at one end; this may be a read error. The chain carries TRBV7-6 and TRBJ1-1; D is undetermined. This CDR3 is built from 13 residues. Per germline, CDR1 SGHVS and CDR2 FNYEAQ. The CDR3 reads CTSTRGTNTEAFF. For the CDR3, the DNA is TGTACCAGCACCCGCGGCACGAACACTGAAGCTTTCTTT.

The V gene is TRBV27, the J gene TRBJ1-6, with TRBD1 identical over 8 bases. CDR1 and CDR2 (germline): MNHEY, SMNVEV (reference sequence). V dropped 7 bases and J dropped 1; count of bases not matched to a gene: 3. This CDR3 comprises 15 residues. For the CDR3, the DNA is TGTGCCAGCACCCGACAGGGGTCCTATAATTCACCCCTCCACTTT. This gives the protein CASTRQGSYNSPLHF.

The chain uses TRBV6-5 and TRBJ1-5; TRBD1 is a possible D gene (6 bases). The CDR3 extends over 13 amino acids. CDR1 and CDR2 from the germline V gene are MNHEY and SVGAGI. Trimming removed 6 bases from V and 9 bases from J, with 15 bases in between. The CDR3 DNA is TGTGCCAGCAGCGCCGGAACAGGGACGCCCCAGCATTTT. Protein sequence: CASSAGTGTPQHF.

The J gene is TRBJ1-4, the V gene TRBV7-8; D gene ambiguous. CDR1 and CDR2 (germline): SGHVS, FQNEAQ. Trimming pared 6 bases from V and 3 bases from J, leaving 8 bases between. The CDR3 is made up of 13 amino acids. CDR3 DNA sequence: TGTGCCAGCAGTTGGTCGGCTAATGAAAAACTGTTTTTT. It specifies CASSWSANEKLFF.

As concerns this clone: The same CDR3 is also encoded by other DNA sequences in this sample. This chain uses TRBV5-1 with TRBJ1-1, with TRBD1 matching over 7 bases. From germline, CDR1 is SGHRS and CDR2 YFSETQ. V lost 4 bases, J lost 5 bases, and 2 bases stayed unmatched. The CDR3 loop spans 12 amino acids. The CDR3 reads CASSLRGTEAFF. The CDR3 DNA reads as TGCGCCAGCAGCCTCAGGGGGACTGAAGCTTTCTTT.

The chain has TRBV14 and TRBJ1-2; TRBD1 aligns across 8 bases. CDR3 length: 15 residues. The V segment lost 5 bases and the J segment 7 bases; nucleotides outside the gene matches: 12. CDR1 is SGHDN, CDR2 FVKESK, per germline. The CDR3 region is CASSNYQGARAGYTF. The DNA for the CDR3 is TGTGCCAGCAGCAACTACCAGGGGGCGCGGGCTGGCTACACCTTC.

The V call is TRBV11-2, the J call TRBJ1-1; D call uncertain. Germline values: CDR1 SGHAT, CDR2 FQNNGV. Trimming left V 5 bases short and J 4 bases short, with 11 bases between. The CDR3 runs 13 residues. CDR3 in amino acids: CASSPRRGTEAFF. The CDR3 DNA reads TGTGCCAGCAGCCCGCGACGGGGCACTGAAGCTTTCTTT.